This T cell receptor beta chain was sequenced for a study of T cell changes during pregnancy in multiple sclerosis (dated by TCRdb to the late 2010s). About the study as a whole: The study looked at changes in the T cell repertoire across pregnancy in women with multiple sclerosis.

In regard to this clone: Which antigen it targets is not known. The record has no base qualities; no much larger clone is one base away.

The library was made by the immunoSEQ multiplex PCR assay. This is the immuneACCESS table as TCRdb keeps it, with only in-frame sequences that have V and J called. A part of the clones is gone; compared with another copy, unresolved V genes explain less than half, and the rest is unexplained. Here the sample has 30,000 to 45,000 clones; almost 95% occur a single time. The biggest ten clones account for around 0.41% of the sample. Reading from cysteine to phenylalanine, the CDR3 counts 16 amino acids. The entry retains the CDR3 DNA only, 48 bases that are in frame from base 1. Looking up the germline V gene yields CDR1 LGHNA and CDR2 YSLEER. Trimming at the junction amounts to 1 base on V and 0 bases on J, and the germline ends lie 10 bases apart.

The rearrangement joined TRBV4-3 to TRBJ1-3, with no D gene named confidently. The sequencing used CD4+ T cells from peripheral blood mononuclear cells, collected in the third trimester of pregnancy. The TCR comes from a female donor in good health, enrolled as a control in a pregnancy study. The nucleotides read TGCGCCAGCAGCCAAGTTCCCCTGTTCTCTGGAAACACCATATATTTT. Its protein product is CASSQVPLFSGNTIYF.